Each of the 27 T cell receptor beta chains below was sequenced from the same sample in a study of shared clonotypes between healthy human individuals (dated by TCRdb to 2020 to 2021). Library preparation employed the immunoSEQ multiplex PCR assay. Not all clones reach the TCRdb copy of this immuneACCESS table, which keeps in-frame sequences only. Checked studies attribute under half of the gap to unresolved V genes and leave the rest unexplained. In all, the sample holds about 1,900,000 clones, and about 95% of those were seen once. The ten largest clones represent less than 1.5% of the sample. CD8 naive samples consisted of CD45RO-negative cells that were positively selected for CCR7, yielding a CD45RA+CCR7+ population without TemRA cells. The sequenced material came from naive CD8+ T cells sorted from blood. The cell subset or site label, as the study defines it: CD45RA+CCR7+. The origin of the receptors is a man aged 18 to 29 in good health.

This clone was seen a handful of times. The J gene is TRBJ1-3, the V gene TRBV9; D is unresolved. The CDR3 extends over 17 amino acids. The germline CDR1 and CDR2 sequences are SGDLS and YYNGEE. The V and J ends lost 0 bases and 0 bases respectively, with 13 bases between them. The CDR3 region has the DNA TGTGCCAGCAGCGTAGGCGGAGGTGAACACTCTGGAAACACCATATATTTT. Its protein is CASSVGGGEHSGNTIYF. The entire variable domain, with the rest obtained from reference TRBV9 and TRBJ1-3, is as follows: DSGVTQTPKHLITATGQRVTLRCSPRSGDLSVYWYQQSLDQGLQFLIQYYNGEERAKGNILERFSAQQFPDLHSELNLSSLELGDSALYFCASSVGGGEHSGNTIYFGEGSWLTVV.

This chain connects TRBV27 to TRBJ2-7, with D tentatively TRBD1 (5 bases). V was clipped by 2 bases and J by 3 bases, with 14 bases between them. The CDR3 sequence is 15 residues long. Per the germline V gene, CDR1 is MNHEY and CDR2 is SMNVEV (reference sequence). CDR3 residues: CASSLGAGPYYEQYF. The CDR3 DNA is TGTGCCAGCAGTTTAGGGGCCGGGCCCTACTACGAGCAGTACTTC.

The CDR3 coding sequence is TGTGCCAGCAGCGTATATAGTAAAGATACGCAGTATTTT. This codes for CASSVYSKDTQYF. The chain links TRBV7-3 to TRBJ2-3; D remains unclear. Germline V gene sequence: CDR1 SGHTA, CDR2 FQGTGA. CDR3 length: 13 residues. Trimming stripped 5 bases from V and 5 bases from J, with 11 bases between.

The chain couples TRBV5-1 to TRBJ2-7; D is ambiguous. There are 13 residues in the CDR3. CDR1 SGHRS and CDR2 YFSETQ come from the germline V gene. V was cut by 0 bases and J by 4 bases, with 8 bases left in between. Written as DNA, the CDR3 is TGCGCCAGCAGCTTGGATATTGAATACGAGCAGTACTTC. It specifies CASSLDIEYEQYF.

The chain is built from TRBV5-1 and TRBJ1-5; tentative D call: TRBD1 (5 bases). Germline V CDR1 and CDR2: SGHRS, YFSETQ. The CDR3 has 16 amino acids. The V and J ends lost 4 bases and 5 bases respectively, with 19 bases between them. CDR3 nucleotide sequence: TGCGCCAGCAGCCCCGGATGGGGCGAGAAGGATCAGCCCCAGCATTTT. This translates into CASSPGWGEKDQPQHF.

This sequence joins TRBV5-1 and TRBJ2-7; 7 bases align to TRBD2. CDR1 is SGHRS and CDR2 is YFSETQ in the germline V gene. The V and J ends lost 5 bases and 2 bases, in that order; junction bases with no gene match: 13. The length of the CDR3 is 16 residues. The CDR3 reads CASSLEGLAVTYEQYF. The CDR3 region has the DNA TGCGCCAGCAGTTTAGAGGGGCTAGCGGTTACCTACGAGCAGTACTTC.

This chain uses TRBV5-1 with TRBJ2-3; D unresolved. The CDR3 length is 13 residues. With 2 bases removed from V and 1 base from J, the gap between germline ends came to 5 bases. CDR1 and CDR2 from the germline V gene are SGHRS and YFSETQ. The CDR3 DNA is TGCGCCAGCAGCTTTCAGGGCACAGATACGCAGTATTTT. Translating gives CASSFQGTDTQYF.

The CDR3 is CASSYHPGQGPYEQYF. The CDR3 DNA reads TGTGCCAGCAGTTATCACCCGGGACAGGGACCCTACGAGCAGTACTTC. The J gene is TRBJ2-7, the V gene TRBV5-6; 9 nucleotides agree with TRBD1. Per the germline V gene, CDR1 is SGHDT and CDR2 is YYEEEE. This CDR3 has 16 amino acids. Unmatched junction bases numbered 11, after V lost 5 bases and J lost 2 bases. Full variable domain (remainder filled in from reference TRBV5-6 and TRBJ2-7): DAGVTQSPTHLIKTRGQQVTLRCSPKSGHDTVSWYQQALGQGPQFIFQYYEEEERQRGNFPDRFSGHQFPNYSSELNVNALLLGDSALYLCASSYHPGQGPYEQYFGPGTRLTVT.

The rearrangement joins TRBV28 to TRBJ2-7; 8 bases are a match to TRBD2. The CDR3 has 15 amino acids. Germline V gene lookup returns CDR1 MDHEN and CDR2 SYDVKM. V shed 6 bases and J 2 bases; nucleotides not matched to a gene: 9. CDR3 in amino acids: CASRSPGLGPYEQYF. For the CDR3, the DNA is TGTGCCAGCAGATCTCCGGGACTAGGACCCTACGAGCAGTACTTC. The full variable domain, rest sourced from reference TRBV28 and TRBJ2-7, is DVKVTQSSRYLVKRTGEKVFLECVQDMDHENMFWYRQDPGLGLRLIYFSYDVKMKEKGDIPEGYSVSREKKERFSLILESASTNQTSMYLCASRSPGLGPYEQYFGPGTRLTVT.

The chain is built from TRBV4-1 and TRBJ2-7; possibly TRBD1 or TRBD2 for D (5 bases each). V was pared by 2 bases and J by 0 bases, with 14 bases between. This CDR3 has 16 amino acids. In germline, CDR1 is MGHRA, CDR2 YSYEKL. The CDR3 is CASSQKGAGSSYEQYF. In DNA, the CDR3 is TGCGCCAGCAGCCAAAAAGGGGCAGGGAGCTCCTACGAGCAGTACTTC.

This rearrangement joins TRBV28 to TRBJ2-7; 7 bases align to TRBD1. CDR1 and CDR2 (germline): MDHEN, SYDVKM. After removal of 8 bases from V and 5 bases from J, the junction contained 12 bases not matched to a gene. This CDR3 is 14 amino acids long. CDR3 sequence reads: CASRPQGLIDEQYF. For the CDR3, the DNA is TGTGCCAGCCGGCCACAGGGGTTAATCGACGAGCAGTACTTC.

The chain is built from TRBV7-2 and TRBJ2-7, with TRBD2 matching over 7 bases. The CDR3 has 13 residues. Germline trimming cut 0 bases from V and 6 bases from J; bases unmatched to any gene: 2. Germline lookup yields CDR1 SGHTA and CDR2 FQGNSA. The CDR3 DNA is TGTGCCAGCAGCTTAGCGGGAGGGGTCGAGCAGTACTTC. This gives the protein CASSLAGGVEQYF.

The CDR3 nucleotides are TGTGCCATCAGTGAGTCGAAAGGGCCCTATAATTCACCCCTCCACTTT. Amino acid sequence: CAISESKGPYNSPLHF. The V call is TRBV10-3, the J call TRBJ1-6; D is undetermined. The CDR3 has 16 residues. The V end lost 0 bases, the J end lost 2 bases, and 8 bases lay between the germline ends. Germline CDR1 and CDR2: ENHRY and SYGVKD.

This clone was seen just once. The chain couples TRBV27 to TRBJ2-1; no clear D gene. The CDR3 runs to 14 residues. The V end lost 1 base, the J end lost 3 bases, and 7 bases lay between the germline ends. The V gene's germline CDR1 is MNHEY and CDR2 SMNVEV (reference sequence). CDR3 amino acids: CASSLFQNYNEQFF. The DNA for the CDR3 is TGTGCCAGCAGTTTATTTCAGAACTACAATGAGCAGTTCTTC.

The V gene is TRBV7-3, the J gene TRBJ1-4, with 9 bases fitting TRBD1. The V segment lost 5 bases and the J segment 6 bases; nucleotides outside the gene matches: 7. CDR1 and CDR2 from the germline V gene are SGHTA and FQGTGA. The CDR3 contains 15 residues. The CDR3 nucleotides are TGTGCCAGCAGCCCCCTCCGGGACAGGGATGAAAAACTGTTTTTT. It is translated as CASSPLRDRDEKLFF.

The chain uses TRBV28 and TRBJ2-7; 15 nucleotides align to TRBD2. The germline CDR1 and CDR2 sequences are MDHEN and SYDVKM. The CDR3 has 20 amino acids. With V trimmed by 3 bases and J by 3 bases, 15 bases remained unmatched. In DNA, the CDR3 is TGTGCCAGCAGTTTCCCGATACGTCTGGGACTAGCGGGGGGAATCTACGAGCAGTACTTC. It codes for CASSFPIRLGLAGGIYEQYF.

The CDR3 protein is CASSIGDHEQYF. CDR3 nucleotides: TGTGCCAGTAGTATAGGGGACCACGAGCAGTACTTC. The J gene is TRBJ2-7, the V gene TRBV19; D may correspond to TRBD1 or TRBD2 (5 bases each). CDR1 LNHDA and CDR2 SQIVND come from the germline V gene (reference sequence). The germline V and J ends were trimmed by 1 base and 5 bases, with 6 bases remaining between them. There are 12 residues in the CDR3.

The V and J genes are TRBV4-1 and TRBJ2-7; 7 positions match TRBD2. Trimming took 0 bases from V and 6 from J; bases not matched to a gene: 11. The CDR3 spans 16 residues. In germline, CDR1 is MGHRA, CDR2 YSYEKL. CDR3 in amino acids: CASSQDSGRTLLEQYF. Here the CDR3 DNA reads TGCGCCAGCAGCCAAGATTCCGGGAGGACCCTTCTCGAGCAGTACTTC.

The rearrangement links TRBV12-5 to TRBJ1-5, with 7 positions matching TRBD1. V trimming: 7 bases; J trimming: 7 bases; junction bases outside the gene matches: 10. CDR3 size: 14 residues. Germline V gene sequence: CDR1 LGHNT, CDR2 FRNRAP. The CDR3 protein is CASDEGTAVQPQHF. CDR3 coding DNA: TGTGCTAGTGACGAGGGGACAGCAGTGCAGCCCCAGCATTTT.

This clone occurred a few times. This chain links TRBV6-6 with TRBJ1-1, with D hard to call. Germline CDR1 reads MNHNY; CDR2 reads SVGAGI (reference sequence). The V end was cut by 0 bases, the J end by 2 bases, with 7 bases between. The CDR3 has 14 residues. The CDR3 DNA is TGTGCCAGCAGTTACTCCGCATCCAACACTGAAGCTTTCTTT. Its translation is CASSYSASNTEAFF.

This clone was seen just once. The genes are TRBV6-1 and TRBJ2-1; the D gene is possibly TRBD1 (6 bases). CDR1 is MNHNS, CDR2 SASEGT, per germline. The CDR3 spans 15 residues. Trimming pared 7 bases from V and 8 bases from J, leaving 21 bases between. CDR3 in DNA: TGTGCCAGCATAGTCGGCAGGGGCCTCTCGGATGAGCAGTTCTTC. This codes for CASIVGRGLSDEQFF.

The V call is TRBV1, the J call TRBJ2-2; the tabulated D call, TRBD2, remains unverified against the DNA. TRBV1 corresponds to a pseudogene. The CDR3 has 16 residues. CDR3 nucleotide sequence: TGCACCAGCAGCCAAGATGGGCGGGACCGGACCGGGGAGCTGTTTTTT. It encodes CTSSQDGRDRTGELFF.

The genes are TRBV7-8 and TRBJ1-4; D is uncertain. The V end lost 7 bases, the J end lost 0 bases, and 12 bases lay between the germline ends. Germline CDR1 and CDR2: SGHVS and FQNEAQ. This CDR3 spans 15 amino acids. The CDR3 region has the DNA TGTGCCAGCATGCTGACCGGAGCAACTAATGAAAAACTGTTTTTT. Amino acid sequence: CASMLTGATNEKLFF.

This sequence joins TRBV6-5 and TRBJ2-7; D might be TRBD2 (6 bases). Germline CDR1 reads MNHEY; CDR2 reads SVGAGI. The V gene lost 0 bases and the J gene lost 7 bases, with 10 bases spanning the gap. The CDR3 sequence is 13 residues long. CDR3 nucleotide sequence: TGTGCCAGCAGTTACTCAGGGGAGGAAGAGCAGTACTTC. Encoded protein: CASSYSGEEEQYF.

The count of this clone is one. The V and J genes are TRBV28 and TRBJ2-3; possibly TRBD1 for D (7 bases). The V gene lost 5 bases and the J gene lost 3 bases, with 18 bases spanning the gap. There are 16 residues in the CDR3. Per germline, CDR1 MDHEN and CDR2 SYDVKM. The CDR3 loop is CASSHTRGDRTDTQYF. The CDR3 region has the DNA TGTGCCAGCAGTCACACCAGGGGGGACCGGACAGATACGCAGTATTTT.

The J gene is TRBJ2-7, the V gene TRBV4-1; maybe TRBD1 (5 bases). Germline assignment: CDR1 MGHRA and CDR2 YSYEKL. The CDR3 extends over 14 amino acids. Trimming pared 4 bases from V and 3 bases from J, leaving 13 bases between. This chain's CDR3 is CASSPSPRDYEQYF. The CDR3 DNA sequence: TGCGCCAGCAGCCCGAGCCCCAGGGACTACGAGCAGTACTTC.

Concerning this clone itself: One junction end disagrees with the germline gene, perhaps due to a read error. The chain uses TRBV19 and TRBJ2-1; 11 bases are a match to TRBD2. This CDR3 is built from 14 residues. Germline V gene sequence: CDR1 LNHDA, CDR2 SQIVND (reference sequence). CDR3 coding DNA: TGTGCCAGTAGCATAGCGGGAGGGGACAATGAGCAGTTCTTC. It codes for CASSIAGGDNEQFF.